The present T cell receptor (beta chain) was sequenced within a study of blood T cell repertoires in COVID-19. Whole-study context: Nucleic acid was either cDNA or gDNA, and it came from T cells, B-cell-depleted T cells, or PBMCs.

How the authors handled the data: It was from reference gene primer amplification that nucleated cell counts were estimated. Profiling relied on immunoSEQ multiplex PCR, and the TCRdb table lists in-frame clones only, not all of them. V and J calls and clone size are those listed in that table; D and trimming were worked out from the DNA. The table lists tens of thousands of clones, around 84% of them singletons. CDR1 SGHNT and CDR2 YYREEE come from the germline V gene (reference sequence). There are 15 residues in the CDR3. J gave up 5 bases and V 2 bases, and 8 bases lay outside the gene matches. The specimen sequenced was peripheral blood. This clonotype originated in a man in his 70s with acute or convalescent COVID-19. The gene calls are TRBV5-4 and TRBJ2-7, with TRBD1 identical over 9 bases. The CDR3 coding sequence is TGTGCCAGCAGCTTAGGGGGAACAGGGGGCCACGAGCAGTACTTC. Protein product: CASSLGGTGGHEQYF.